Following are 2 T cell receptor beta chains from one sample sequenced in a study of blood T cell repertoires in COVID-19. This table comes from immunoSEQ multiplex PCR, and its TCRdb copy is limited to in-frame clones, with some not included. The table has 150,000 to 200,000 clones, around 90% seen once. Sequencing input: peripheral blood. The receptor set was obtained from a woman between 50 and 59 years old with acute or convalescent COVID-19.

This clone was detected ten times or more. The rearrangement joins TRBV6-2 or TRBV6-3 to TRBJ1-2; tentatively, D is TRBD1 (6 bases). V was pared by 5 bases and J by 8 bases, with 9 bases between. The CDR3 has 11 amino acids. The V gene's germline CDR1 is MNHEY and CDR2 SVGEGT. The DNA of the CDR3 is TGTGCCAGCAGTCCAGGGGTCGGCTACACCTTC. It specifies CASSPGVGYTF.

This chain joins TRBV19 and TRBJ1-2; TRBD1 aligns across 7 bases. CDR3 length: 15 residues. Germline CDR1 LNHDA, CDR2 SQIVND (reference sequence). V was clipped by 3 bases and J by 5 bases; unmatched bases: 9. The CDR3 bases are TGTGCCAGTAGTATGAAGACAGGGTTTGAGTATGGCTACACCTTC. Protein product: CASSMKTGFEYGYTF.